The clone carrying this TCR beta chain was recorded a few times. Its antigen is not identified. Individual cDNA molecules had unique molecular identifiers attached to them by the library. TCRdb independently ran MiXCR on the RACE reads; one entry per CDR3 protein. The repertoire holds 70,000 to 90,000 distinct CDR3 sequences, 10% to 14% seen once, with about 4% in the top ten. Per germline, CDR1 LGHDT and CDR2 YNNKEL (reference sequence). With 2 bases removed from V and 4 bases from J, the gap between germline ends came to 12 bases. This CDR3 spans 14 amino acids. Time point specified: patch test 3, about 24 weeks after DPC sensitization. Specified treatment: therapeutic diphenylcyclopropenone sensitization with weekly scalp DPC. This sample stems from a study of human T cells and chemical hapten exposure. Study at large: Weekly administration of diphenylcyclopropenone to the scalp of patients continued throughout the roughly 24-week study.

Study-level results: Expanded TCRs formed significantly more large CDR3 similarity clusters than controls.

The chain carries TRBV3-1 and TRBJ2-7; D not certain. The sample here was whole blood, taken in connection with sensitization to the hapten diphenylcyclopropenone (DPC). This clonotype originated in a woman aged 50 to 65 with alopecia areata. Some clones in this sample may be carry-over from other donors' samples. Here the CDR3 reads CASSQRGSSYEQYF. The DNA of the CDR3 is TGTGCCAGCAGCCAAAGAGGCAGTTCTTACGAGCAGTACTTC.